One sample yielded the 12 T cell receptor beta chains listed below, sequenced in a study of T cell clonality in common variable immunodeficiency. Sequencing used immunoSEQ multiplex PCR; TCRdb keeps in-frame clones, though not all of them. The sample shows about 64,000 clones, no singletons; the ten largest hold about 1.7%. The sequenced material came from peripheral blood mononuclear cells. The source of these receptors is a person between 18 and 75 years old in good health.

In this sample, this clone turned up a few times. The CDR3 bases that were read are TGCAGTGCCACCGACAGGCCAAGCTCCTACGAG. Translating it yields CSATDRPSSYE. The entire CDR3 protein reads CSATDRPSSYEQYF. This rearrangement joins TRBV20-1 to TRBJ2-7, with D possibly TRBD1 on 6 matching bases. The DNA ends 3 residues before the CDR3 does, and the rest of the CDR3 is filled in from the germline J gene. Germline CDR1 reads DFQATT; CDR2 reads SNEGSKA (reference sequence). This CDR3 comprises 14 residues. Trimming removed 6 bases at V and 0 bases at J, with 15 bases between.

For this clone: The CDR3 end lies 3 residues beyond the end of the read and is filled in from the germline J gene. The chain joins TRBV7-8 to TRBJ2-7; a possible D gene is TRBD2 (6 bases). Germline CDR1 and CDR2: SGHVS and FQNEAQ. Trimming removed 5 bases at V and 5 bases at J, with 13 bases between. This CDR3 contains 13 residues. This CDR3 reads CASSLYTGDEQYF. The sequenced CDR3 bases are TGTGCCAGCAGCCTATATACGGGGGACGAG.

At least ten counts were recorded for this clone. The CDR3 goes on 3 residues after the read ends, and that part is filled in from the germline J gene. V is TRBV30 and J is TRBJ2-2; a possible D gene is TRBD1 (6 bases). Between the trimmed V and J ends, which lost 2 bases and 5 bases, there was a span of 12 bases. This CDR3 contains 14 residues. CDR1 and CDR2 from the germline V gene are GTSNPN and SVGIG (reference sequence). The part of the CDR3 DNA that was read is TGTGCCTGGAGTCAGGGGCAGGGGACCGGGGAG. Amino acids: CAWSQGQGTGE. In full, the CDR3 is CAWSQGQGTGELFF.

This clone was seen many times. The read gets to within 3 residues of the CDR3 end, and the germline J gene fills in the rest. V usage is TRBV5-1 and J usage is TRBJ1-1; D is possibly TRBD1 (6 bases). CDR1 SGHRS and CDR2 YFSETQ come from the germline V gene. The CDR3 loop spans 14 amino acids. The V gene lost 1 base and the J gene lost 4 bases, with 11 bases spanning the gap. The CDR3 is CASSLTGRGTEAFF. The sequenced part of the CDR3 DNA is TGCGCCAGCAGCTTGACAGGGAGAGGCACTGAA.

This clone showed up many times. The sequenced fragment ends 3 residues before the CDR3 boundary, so the rest is inferred from the germline J gene. The V gene is TRBV6-2 or TRBV6-3, the J gene TRBJ1-4; the D gene is possibly TRBD1 (6 bases). Trimming removed 4 bases from V and 5 bases from J, with 20 bases in between. This CDR3 has 17 amino acids. Germline loops: CDR1 MNHEY, CDR2 SVGEGT. The CDR3 sequence: CASSCGDRFHRNEKLFF. The DNA read from the CDR3 is TGTGCCAGCAGTTGCGGCGACAGGTTCCATAGGAATGAAAAA.

This clone was observed many times. The read finishes 3 residues shy of the CDR3 end, and the germline J gene is used to complete it. This chain joins TRBV20-1 and TRBJ2-1, with a tentative D call TRBD1 (6 bases). The V end was cut by 6 bases, the J end by 7 bases, with 10 bases between. The germline CDR1 and CDR2 sequences are DFQATT and SNEGSKA (reference sequence). This CDR3 is built from 11 residues. The CDR3 reads CSAHQGNEQFF. The sequenced CDR3 bases are TGCAGTGCCCACCAGGGGAATGAG.

The table lists this clone with many counts. The read halts 3 residues ahead of the CDR3 end, with the missing end drawn from the germline J gene. The chain employs TRBV5-1 and TRBJ2-2; a weak D match, TRBD1 (5 bases). This CDR3 is 17 amino acids long. Germline CDR1 reads SGHRS; CDR2 reads YFSETQ. V lost 0 bases and J 0 bases, leaving 12 bases between the germline ends. The CDR3 protein is CASSLGGPLANTGELFF. The CDR3 DNA, read in part, is TGCGCCAGCAGCTTGGGGGGCCCTCTTGCGAACACCGGGGAG.

This clone has at least ten counts. The CDR3 end falls 3 residues outside the read, so it is completed with the germline J gene. The chain joins TRBV9 to TRBJ2-3, with D possibly TRBD2 on 6 matching bases. This CDR3 has 13 amino acids. The germline V and J ends were trimmed by 0 bases and 6 bases, with 8 bases remaining between them. Germline CDR1 reads SGDLS; CDR2 reads YYNGEE. The CDR3 bases that were read are TGTGCCAGCAGCGTAGATGCGGGGGATACG. Translation: CASSVDAGDT. Given in full, the CDR3 is CASSVDAGDTQYF.

Concerning this clone itself: The DNA ends 3 residues before the CDR3 does, and the rest of the CDR3 is filled in from the germline J gene. The chain combines TRBV7-9 with TRBJ2-3, with D hard to call. Germline V CDR1 and CDR2: SEHNR, FQNEAQ (reference sequence). The V end lost 2 bases, the J end lost 1 base, and 4 bases lay between the germline ends. CDR3 length equals 13 residues. The CDR3 DNA, read in part, is TGTGCCAGCAGCTTACAGGGCACAGATACG. Translated, it gives CASSLQGTDT. The full CDR3 protein is CASSLQGTDTQYF.

This clone was recorded at least ten times. The missing CDR3 end, 3 residues past where the read stops, is filled in from the germline J gene. The V call is TRBV6-4, the J call TRBJ2-2; the D is unclear. The length of the CDR3 is 15 residues. Trimming shortened V by 4 bases and J by 1 base, and 10 bases separated the two germline ends. Germline V gene sequence: CDR1 MRHNA, CDR2 SNTAGT. The covered CDR3 bases are TGTGCCAGCAGTGTGACTCCCTGGAACACCGGGGAG. Translated: CASSVTPWNTGE. The whole CDR3 sequence is CASSVTPWNTGELFF.

This clone occurred many times. The read halts 3 residues ahead of the CDR3 end, with the missing end drawn from the germline J gene. The V gene is TRBV6-1, the J gene TRBJ2-2; tentative D call: TRBD2 (6 bases). The V end lost 1 base, the J end lost 5 bases, and 14 bases lay between the germline ends. The germline CDR1 and CDR2 sequences are MNHNS and SASEGT. The CDR3 sequence is 16 residues long. The sequenced CDR3 bases are TGTGCCAGCAGTGAAGTCGGACTAAAAAGAACCGGGGAG. Translating gives CASSEVGLKRTGE. The complete CDR3 sequence is CASSEVGLKRTGELFF.

This clone was recorded at least ten times. The read ends 3 residues before the CDR3 terminus; that terminus is restored from the germline J gene. The chain uses TRBV5-1 and TRBJ2-5; D gene unclear. Trimming took off 4 bases at V and 0 bases at J, with 4 bases between the two ends. Germline V lookup: CDR1 SGHRS, CDR2 YFSETQ. CDR3 size: 12 residues. The CDR3 DNA, read in part, is TGCGCCAGCAGCGTATACCAAGAGACC. Amino acid sequence: CASSVYQET. The complete CDR3 reads CASSVYQETQYF.